This is a list of T cell receptor beta chains from one sample in a study of regulatory T cells in long-lasting Graves disease. TCRdb called the multiplex PCR reads again in MiXCR, with one record for every CDR3 protein. The sample includes fewer than 400,000 distinct CDR3 sequences, less than 25% seen only once; the top ten take roughly 20%. The sample in question was peripheral blood mononuclear cells (PBMCs), obtained when the disease was refractory, from a patient treated with antithyroid drugs. The receptors shown here come from a female donor with Graves disease. CDR3s include the opening cysteine and the closing phenylalanine or tryptophan. Fields, in order: clone size, J gene, V gene, D gene, CDR3 protein, CDR3 DNA. The D gene is left open where the match is weak. Size is stated for part of the rows, as once, few or many counts, or as a class when the clone is expanded.

size: NA
J: TRBJ1-4
V: TRBV19
D: TRBD1
CDR3: CASGTGGAGGEKLFF
DNA: TGTGCCAGCGGGACAGGGGGCGCCGGGGGAGAAAAACTGTTTTTT

size: few
J: TRBJ2-7
V: TRBV20-1
D: NA
CDR3: CSASSGPPYGQYF
DNA: TGCAGTGCTAGCTCCGGACCTCCCTACGGGCAGTACTTC

size: few
J: TRBJ1-2
V: TRBV20-1
D: NA
CDR3: CSAKGLDGYTF
DNA: TGCAGTGCCAAAGGACTGGATGGCTACACCTTC

size: NA
J: TRBJ1-1
V: TRBV4-1
D: TRBD1
CDR3: CASSQSTGDSTEAFF
DNA: TGCGCCAGCAGCCAATCGACAGGGGACAGCACTGAAGCTTTCTTT

size: few
J: TRBJ1-2
V: TRBV5-1
D: TRBD1
CDR3: CASSSDRGWGYTF
DNA: TGCGCCAGCAGCTCGGACAGGGGCTGGGGCTACACCTTC

size: NA
J: TRBJ2-7
V: TRBV7-9
D: NA
CDR3: CASSPPIGEQYF
DNA: TGTGCCAGCAGCCCCCCCATAGGCGAGCAGTACTTC

size: many
J: TRBJ1-5
V: TRBV6-1
D: NA
CDR3: CASSEVPGINQPQHF
DNA: TGTGCCAGCAGTGAAGTACCGGGAATAAATCAGCCCCAGCATTTT

size: many
J: TRBJ1-1
V: TRBV9
D: NA
CDR3: CASSVAAGRTEAFF
DNA: TGTGCCAGCAGCGTAGCGGCCGGGCGCACTGAAGCTTTCTTT

size: many
J: TRBJ1-4
V: TRBV3-1
D: TRBD1
CDR3: CASSQTGINEKLFF
DNA: TGTGCCAGCAGCCAGACAGGGATTAATGAAAAACTGTTTTTT

size: NA
J: TRBJ2-3
V: TRBV29-1
D: NA
CDR3: CSSDATDTQYF
DNA: TGCAGCTCTGACGCCACAGATACGCAGTATTTT

size: few
J: TRBJ1-1
V: TRBV9
D: TRBD1
CDR3: CASSARMDRDTEAFF
DNA: TGTGCCAGCAGCGCGAGAATGGACAGGGACACTGAAGCTTTCTTT

size: many
J: TRBJ2-7
V: TRBV12-3/TRBV12-4
D: NA
CDR3: CASRYRSSSEQYF
DNA: TGTGCCAGCAGGTATCGGTCCTCTTCCGAGCAGTACTTC

size: few
J: TRBJ2-7
V: TRBV29-1
D: NA
CDR3: CSATGKSTYEQYF
DNA: TGCAGCGCTACAGGGAAATCTACCTACGAGCAGTACTTC

size: NA
J: TRBJ1-2
V: TRBV7-2
D: TRBD1
CDR3: CASNLSGTGGDGYTF
DNA: TGTGCCAGCAACTTATCCGGGACAGGGGGCGATGGCTACACCTTC

size: few
J: TRBJ2-7
V: TRBV10-3
D: NA
CDR3: CAISAEDEQYF
DNA: TGTGCCATCAGTGCGGAAGACGAGCAGTACTTC

size: few
J: TRBJ2-2
V: TRBV2
D: NA
CDR3: CASNSGENTEELFF
DNA: TGTGCCAGCAATTCAGGGGAGAACACCGAGGAGCTGTTTTTT

size: many
J: TRBJ2-5
V: TRBV20-1
D: NA
CDR3: CSARDGLAPQKTQYF
DNA: TGCAGTGCTAGAGATGGGCTAGCGCCCCAGAAGACCCAGTACTTC

size: NA
J: TRBJ1-5
V: TRBV7-3
D: TRBD1
CDR3: CASSLAAGGHQPQHF
DNA: TGTGCCAGCAGCTTAGCGGCAGGGGGTCATCAGCCCCAGCATTTT

size: NA
J: TRBJ2-1
V: TRBV28
D: NA
CDR3: CASNYRDSQFF
DNA: TGTGCCAGCAACTATCGAGACTCCCAGTTCTTC

size: few
J: TRBJ2-1
V: TRBV12-3/TRBV12-4
D: NA
CDR3: CASSFQGSYNEQFF
DNA: TGTGCCAGCAGTTTTCAGGGCTCCTACAATGAGCAGTTCTTC

size: few
J: TRBJ1-5
V: TRBV20-1
D: NA
CDR3: CSASLIGGAGNQPQHF
DNA: TGCAGTGCTAGCCTGATTGGGGGCGCGGGCAATCAGCCCCAGCATTTT

size: many
J: TRBJ1-2
V: TRBV2
D: NA
CDR3: CALGVEYGYTF
DNA: TGTGCCCTGGGCGTAGAGTATGGCTACACCTTC

size: many
J: TRBJ2-7
V: TRBV7-9
D: TRBD2
CDR3: CASSSTSGGCEQYF
DNA: TGTGCCAGCAGCTCAACTAGCGGGGGATGCGAGCAGTACTTC

size: NA
J: TRBJ2-5
V: TRBV29-1
D: NA
CDR3: CSVVRGSAETQYF
DNA: TGCAGCGTGGTACGCGGTTCTGCGGAGACCCAGTACTTC

size: many
J: TRBJ1-1
V: TRBV28
D: NA
CDR3: CASRRRLLGEAFF
DNA: TGTGCCAGCAGACGCAGGCTGCTCGGTGAAGCTTTCTTT

size: many
J: TRBJ1-2
V: TRBV3-1
D: NA
CDR3: CASSQGLGGYTF
DNA: TGTGCCAGCAGCCAAGGTCTCGGGGGCTACACCTTC

size: few
J: TRBJ2-7
V: TRBV7-8
D: TRBD1
CDR3: CASSHDRVSSYEQYF
DNA: TGTGCCAGCAGCCACGACAGGGTGAGCTCCTACGAGCAGTACTTC

size: few
J: TRBJ2-5
V: TRBV7-2
D: NA
CDR3: CASSSRGRREETQYF
DNA: TGTGCCAGCAGCTCTAGGGGGCGGAGGGAAGAGACCCAGTACTTC

size: many
J: TRBJ2-7
V: TRBV7-2
D: TRBD2
CDR3: CASSLTSGSYEQYF
DNA: TGTGCCAGCAGCTTAACTAGCGGGAGTTACGAGCAGTACTTC

size: many
J: TRBJ2-7
V: TRBV7-2
D: NA
CDR3: CASSFGQLYEQYF
DNA: TGTGCCAGCAGCTTCGGACAGCTTTACGAGCAGTACTTC

size: few
J: TRBJ2-3
V: TRBV7-2
D: TRBD2
CDR3: CASSSSGSGNTQYF
DNA: TGTGCCAGCAGCAGTAGCGGGAGCGGAAATACGCAGTATTTT

size: many
J: TRBJ1-4
V: TRBV12-3/TRBV12-4
D: TRBD1
CDR3: CASSQGANEKLFF
DNA: TGTGCCAGCTCGCAGGGGGCTAATGAAAAACTGTTTTTT

size: once
J: TRBJ2-2
V: TRBV24-1
D: TRBD2
CDR3: CATSDFPAGGPKGGTGELFF
DNA: TGTGCCACCAGTGATTTCCCAGCGGGAGGGCCCAAGGGCGGGACCGGGGAGCTGTTTTTT

size: few
J: TRBJ2-5
V: TRBV20-1
D: NA
CDR3: CSAGQQETQYF
DNA: TGCAGTGCTGGGCAACAAGAGACCCAGTACTTC

size: once
J: TRBJ2-4
V: TRBV7-9
D: TRBD1
CDR3: CASSLPGQEYQNIQYF
DNA: TGTGCCAGCAGCTTGCCGGGACAGGAATACCAAAACATTCAGTACTTC

size: NA
J: TRBJ2-7
V: TRBV20-1
D: TRBD1
CDR3: CSLQLGQGAYEQYF
DNA: TGCAGTCTACAGCTCGGACAGGGGGCTTACGAGCAGTACTTC

size: many
J: TRBJ2-5
V: TRBV7-9
D: TRBD2
CDR3: CASVRGSGSIQETQYF
DNA: TGTGCCAGCGTACGTGGTAGCGGGAGCATACAAGAGACCCAGTACTTC

size: many
J: TRBJ1-5
V: TRBV6-1
D: TRBD1
CDR3: CASSTQGDGNQPQHF
DNA: TGTGCCAGCAGTACACAGGGGGATGGCAATCAGCCCCAGCATTTT

size: many
J: TRBJ1-1
V: TRBV30
D: NA
CDR3: CAWSQGREAFF
DNA: TGTGCCTGGAGTCAAGGGAGGGAAGCTTTCTTT

size: few
J: TRBJ1-1
V: TRBV2
D: TRBD1
CDR3: CARAGAQGAEAFF
DNA: TGTGCCAGAGCGGGGGCACAGGGGGCTGAAGCTTTCTTT

size: NA
J: TRBJ1-1
V: TRBV20-1
D: TRBD1
CDR3: CSARDLVTGLLGTEAFF
DNA: TGCAGTGCTAGAGATTTAGTGACAGGGCTTCTAGGCACTGAAGCTTTCTTT

size: few
J: TRBJ2-5
V: TRBV18
D: NA
CDR3: CASSPPQVLGQETQYF
DNA: TGTGCCAGCTCACCTCCGCAGGTTCTAGGCCAAGAGACCCAGTACTTC

size: NA
J: TRBJ1-3
V: TRBV28
D: NA
CDR3: CASGGWGVLENTIYF
DNA: TGTGCCAGCGGCGGTTGGGGGGTTCTTGAAAACACCATATATTTT

size: many
J: TRBJ2-7
V: TRBV4-3
D: TRBD2
CDR3: CASSQLAGPSYEQYF
DNA: TGCGCCAGCAGCCAGCTAGCGGGACCCTCCTACGAGCAGTACTTC

size: NA
J: TRBJ1-4
V: TRBV7-2
D: TRBD1
CDR3: CASSAGQGAREKLFF
DNA: TGTGCCAGCAGCGCCGGACAGGGGGCGCGTGAAAAACTGTTTTTT

size: NA
J: TRBJ2-3
V: TRBV5-1
D: NA
CDR3: CASHKGYRSTDTQYF
DNA: TGCGCCAGCCATAAAGGGTACAGAAGCACAGATACGCAGTATTTT

size: many
J: TRBJ1-4
V: TRBV28
D: NA
CDR3: CASSRAATNEKLFF
DNA: TGTGCCAGCAGCCGGGCCGCAACTAATGAAAAACTGTTTTTT

size: NA
J: TRBJ2-1
V: TRBV6-2/TRBV6-3
D: NA
CDR3: CAIRDGGEQFF
DNA: TGTGCCATTCGCGACGGTGGTGAGCAGTTCTTC

size: NA
J: TRBJ2-1
V: TRBV6-2/TRBV6-3
D: TRBD2
CDR3: CASSLSSGIIYNEQFF
DNA: TGTGCCAGCAGTTTGTCTAGCGGGATTATCTACAATGAGCAGTTCTTC

size: many
J: TRBJ2-5
V: TRBV20-1
D: TRBD2
CDR3: CSARALLAGGQETQYF
DNA: TGCAGTGCTAGAGCCCTCTTGGCGGGAGGACAAGAGACCCAGTACTTC

size: many
J: TRBJ1-5
V: TRBV6-5
D: NA
CDR3: CASSSPTDPQPQHF
DNA: TGTGCCAGCAGTTCCCCGACAGATCCTCAGCCCCAGCATTTT

size: NA
J: TRBJ1-6
V: TRBV7-2
D: TRBD1
CDR3: CASSPGGRAPLHF
DNA: TGTGCCAGCAGCCCAGGGGGCCGAGCACCCCTCCACTTT

size: many
J: TRBJ2-5
V: TRBV7-9
D: TRBD1
CDR3: CASSSTGGRETQYF
DNA: TGTGCCAGCAGCTCGACAGGGGGTCGGGAGACCCAGTACTTC

size: NA
J: TRBJ2-1
V: TRBV20-1
D: TRBD1
CDR3: CSARAYDRGIYNEQFF
DNA: TGCAGTGCTAGAGCCTACGACAGGGGGATCTACAATGAGCAGTTCTTC